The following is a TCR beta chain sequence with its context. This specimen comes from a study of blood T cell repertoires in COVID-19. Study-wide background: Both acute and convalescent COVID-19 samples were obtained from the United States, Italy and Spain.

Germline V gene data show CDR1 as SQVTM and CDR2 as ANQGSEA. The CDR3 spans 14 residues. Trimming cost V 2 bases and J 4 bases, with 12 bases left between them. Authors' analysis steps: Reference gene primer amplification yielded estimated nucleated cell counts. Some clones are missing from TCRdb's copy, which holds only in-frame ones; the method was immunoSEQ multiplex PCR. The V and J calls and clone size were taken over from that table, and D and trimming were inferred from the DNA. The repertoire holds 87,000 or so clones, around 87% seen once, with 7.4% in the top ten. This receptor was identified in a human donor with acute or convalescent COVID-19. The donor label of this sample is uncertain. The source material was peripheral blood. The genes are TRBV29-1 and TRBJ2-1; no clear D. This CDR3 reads CSVERGYHYNEQFF. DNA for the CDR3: TGCAGCGTTGAACGAGGATACCATTACAATGAGCAGTTCTTC.